Ten or more counts support the clone carrying this T cell receptor beta chain. Its antigen is not known. With a J-beta primer mix and a sample-barcoded 5' primer, a second PCR ran roughly 6 to 12 cycles. TCRdb processed the 5' RACE reads anew with MiXCR; each CDR3 protein has one entry. Seen here are about 700,000 distinct CDR3 sequences, about 30% observed once, and the top ten hold 15%. Per sample, extraction of total RNA gave at least 6 micrograms in every case. The sample comes from a study of blood T cells in healthy people across ages. Study-wide findings and caveats: Any conclusive comparison of naive versus antigen-experienced cells was prevented by using unsorted PBMCs.

Germline CDR1 SGHTA, CDR2 FQGNSA. Trimming at V came to 2 bases and at J to 6 bases, leaving 13 bases not matched to a gene. The CDR3 is 18 residues long. This TCR derives from a woman older than 75 in good health. V gene TRBV7-2 combines with J gene TRBJ2-3; TRBD2 agrees at 11 bases. Source material: blood. In nucleotides, the CDR3 is TGTGCCAGCAGCTTATCTCCTGGGCTAGCGGGGGGAGGGGATACGCAGTATTTT. Its translation: CASSLSPGLAGGGDTQYF.